Each of the 27 T cell receptor beta chains below was sequenced from the same sample in a study of cytomegalovirus exposure and HLA in healthy donors. PCR was performed using 60 Vbeta and 13 Jbeta primers. The repertoire was sequenced with immunoSEQ multiplex PCR; TCRdb's copy has only in-frame clones and lacks some. Of 150,000 to 200,000 clones listed, roughly 80% are singletons. Sample: PBMCs. The origin of the receptors is a male donor in good health and CMV-seropositive.

V usage is TRBV19 and J usage is TRBJ1-2; the D gene is possibly TRBD1 (6 bases). The V gene lost 1 base and the J gene lost 4 bases, with 13 bases spanning the gap. CDR1 and CDR2 from the germline V gene are LNHDA and SQIVND (reference sequence). This CDR3 spans 15 amino acids. Here the CDR3 reads CASSIGQAGPYGYTF. The CDR3 DNA reads TGTGCCAGTAGTATAGGACAGGCCGGACCCTATGGCTACACCTTC.

V and J are TRBV7-9 and TRBJ2-4; 9 bases align to TRBD2. Per germline, CDR1 SEHNR and CDR2 FQNEAQ (reference sequence). CDR3 length equals 15 residues. The trim removed 7 bases at V and 3 bases at J, leaving 7 bases unmatched. For the CDR3, the DNA is TGTGCCAGCATAAGTAGCGGGGGCAGCAAAAACATTCAGTACTTC. Translated: CASISSGGSKNIQYF.

The chain joins TRBV7-9 to TRBJ2-1; TRBD2 matches at 11 bases. Germline V lookup: CDR1 SEHNR, CDR2 FQNEAQ (reference sequence). The CDR3 has 15 amino acids. V lost 0 bases, J lost 8 bases, and 3 bases stayed unmatched. CDR3 loop: CASSLALAGVDEQFF. CDR3 sequence (DNA): TGTGCCAGCAGCTTAGCACTAGCGGGAGTTGATGAGCAGTTCTTC.

The chain uses TRBV6-9 and TRBJ2-5; no definite D call. Germline-derived CDR1 and CDR2 are MNHGY and SVAAGI. V was shortened by 8 bases and J by 2 bases, with 12 bases between the two germline ends. The CDR3 runs to 13 residues. CDR3 sequence: CASVSAQQETQYF. The CDR3, as DNA: TGTGCCAGCGTGTCAGCGCAGCAAGAGACCCAGTACTTC.

V is TRBV6-5 and J is TRBJ2-1, with D tentatively TRBD2 (6 bases). Germline values: CDR1 MNHEY, CDR2 SVGAGI. This CDR3 has 14 residues. Deletions cut 3 bases from V and 3 bases from J, with 9 bases between. CDR3: CASSYGGFYNEQFF. The CDR3 nucleotides are TGTGCCAGCAGTTATGGGGGGTTCTACAATGAGCAGTTCTTC.

In its sample, this clone was seen a few times. In DNA, the CDR3 is TGTGCCAGTAGTTTCCTACAGGGAGGGGAAAACGAGCAGTACTTC. This encodes CASSFLQGGENEQYF. The V and J genes are TRBV19 and TRBJ2-7; D is possibly TRBD2 (7 bases). Germline values: CDR1 LNHDA, CDR2 SQIVND (reference sequence). CDR3 length: 15 amino acids. Trimming took off 5 bases at V and 5 bases at J, with 19 bases between the two ends.

This chain uses TRBV11-2 with TRBJ2-3; D unresolved. The CDR3 totals 15 residues. The ends were cut back, 8 bases at V and 1 base at J, with 16 bases in the middle. Per the germline V gene, CDR1 is SGHAT and CDR2 is FQNNGV. This chain's CDR3 is CASGPEARRTDTQYF. In DNA, the CDR3 is TGTGCCAGCGGCCCTGAGGCGCGACGCACAGATACGCAGTATTTT.

This rearrangement joins TRBV5-1 to TRBJ1-1, with D perhaps TRBD1 (5 bases). V shed 0 bases and J shed 7 bases, with 16 bases lying between them. CDR1 is SGHRS, CDR2 YFSETQ, per germline. The CDR3 runs 15 residues. CDR3 sequence reads: CASSLATKSDSEAFF. The CDR3 nucleotides read TGCGCCAGCAGCTTGGCCACCAAAAGTGACAGTGAAGCTTTCTTT.

The chain couples TRBV11-2 to TRBJ1-5, with D possibly TRBD1 on 6 matching bases. CDR1 is SGHAT and CDR2 is FQNNGV in the germline V gene. With 5 bases removed from V and 9 bases from J, the gap between germline ends came to 14 bases. This CDR3 is built from 13 residues. CDR3 DNA sequence: TGTGCCAGCAGCCCTAGACAGGATTTGCCCCAGCATTTT. It specifies CASSPRQDLPQHF.

With respect to this clone: Within the sample, other DNA sequences also encode this same CDR3. The chain joins TRBV4-1 to TRBJ1-3, with 7 bases that match TRBD1. CDR3 length: 17 residues. The germline V gene has CDR1 MGHRA and CDR2 YSYEKL. V shed 4 bases, J shed 2 bases, and the junction held 11 bases outside the gene matches. Here the CDR3 reads CASSRATGVNAGNTIYF. In nucleotides, the CDR3 is TGCGCCAGCAGCCGAGCTACAGGGGTCAACGCTGGAAACACCATATATTTT.

The rearrangement links TRBV7-2 to TRBJ1-2; TRBD1 is a possible D gene (5 bases). V dropped 3 bases and J dropped 6 bases, with 11 bases sitting between them. Germline assignment: CDR1 SGHTA and CDR2 FQGNSA. CDR3 length: 13 amino acids. This CDR3 reads CASSFSRADGYTF. CDR3 nucleotide sequence: TGTGCCAGCAGCTTTAGCAGGGCTGATGGCTACACCTTC. Together with reference TRBV7-2 and TRBJ1-2, the CDR3 gives the full variable domain: GAGVSQSPSNKVTEKGKDVELRCDPISGHTALYWYRQSLGQGLEFLIYFQGNSAPDKSGLPSDRFSAERTGGSVSTLTIQRTQQEDSAVYLCASSFSRADGYTFGSGTRLTVV.

This chain joins TRBV9 and TRBJ2-1, with 12 positions matching TRBD2. This CDR3 contains 15 residues. The trim removed 3 bases at V and 8 bases at J, leaving 6 bases unmatched. Germline CDR1 reads SGDLS; CDR2 reads YYNGEE. The CDR3 bases are TGTGCCAGCAGCGCCACTAGCGGGGGGCCTGATGAGCAGTTCTTC. Its protein product is CASSATSGGPDEQFF.

This clone was found once. This sequence joins TRBV5-1 and TRBJ1-1; perhaps TRBD1 as D (6 bases). Germline values: CDR1 SGHRS, CDR2 YFSETQ. The CDR3 sequence is 15 residues long. Trimming pared 0 bases from V and 0 bases from J, leaving 9 bases between. The CDR3 loop reads CASSLAGQLNTEAFF. The DNA for the CDR3 is TGCGCCAGCAGCTTGGCTGGACAGCTGAACACTGAAGCTTTCTTT.

As to this clone: The same CDR3 also results from other DNA sequences found in this sample. This rearrangement joins TRBV7-2 to TRBJ2-7, with D tentatively TRBD2 (6 bases). The CDR3 length is 13 residues. V gave up 0 bases and J gave up 4 bases, with 7 bases separating them. CDR1 SGHTA and CDR2 FQGNSA come from the germline V gene. Here the CDR3 reads CASSLAGGYEQYF. In nucleotides, the CDR3 is TGTGCCAGCAGCTTAGCGGGAGGATACGAGCAGTACTTC.

The CDR3 sequence is CASSNYRASGEKLFF. The CDR3 nucleotides are TGCGCCAGCAGTAACTACAGGGCGTCAGGTGAAAAACTGTTTTTT. The rearrangement links TRBV23-1 to TRBJ1-4; tentatively, D is TRBD1 (6 bases). TRBV23-1 is annotated as an ORF whose role is uncertain. V lost 5 bases and J lost 7, with 17 bases in between. The CDR3 sequence is 15 residues long.

This clone was counted a few times. The genes are TRBV7-3 and TRBJ2-5; TRBD1 agrees at 9 bases. This CDR3 has 14 amino acids. The V segment lost 5 bases and the J segment 3 bases; nucleotides outside the gene matches: 4. CDR1 and CDR2 (germline): SGHTA, FQGTGA. CDR3 region: CASSAGQGEETQYF. The CDR3 bases are TGTGCCAGCAGCGCGGGACAGGGAGAAGAGACCCAGTACTTC.

The gene calls are TRBV10-2 and TRBJ2-1; no clear D. Germline CDR1 is WSHSY and CDR2 is SAAADI. This CDR3 has 11 residues. The V gene lost 5 bases and the J gene lost 5 bases, with 4 bases spanning the gap. CDR3 residues: CASSSHNEQFF. The DNA for the CDR3 is TGCGCCAGCAGTTCTCACAATGAGCAGTTCTTC.

The chain has TRBV11-2 and TRBJ1-2, with 7 positions matching TRBD1. The V gene end was trimmed by 5 bases and the J gene end by 2 bases; junction bases not matched to a gene: 2. There are 13 residues in the CDR3. Germline V gene sequence: CDR1 SGHAT, CDR2 FQNNGV. This CDR3 reads CASSATGNYGYTF. In nucleotides, the CDR3 is TGTGCCAGCAGCGCGACAGGGAACTATGGCTACACCTTC. Full variable domain (rest looked up from reference TRBV11-2 and TRBJ1-2): EAGVAQSPRYKIIEKRQSVAFWCNPISGHATLYWYQQILGQGPKLLIQFQNNGVVDDSQLPKDRFSAERLKGVDSTLKIQPAKLEDSAVYLCASSATGNYGYTFGSGTRLTVV.

In this sample, this clone turned up a few times. V and J are TRBV6-6 and TRBJ1-2; 8 nucleotides align to TRBD1. The CDR3 has 16 residues. Trimming removed 5 bases from V and 1 base from J; junction bases left unmatched: 9. The V gene's germline CDR1 is MNHNY and CDR2 SVGAGI (reference sequence). CDR3 sequence reads: CASSTTGTGINYGYTF. The CDR3 DNA follows: TGTGCCAGCAGTACGACCGGGACAGGAATTAACTATGGCTACACCTTC.

The chain joins TRBV19 to TRBJ2-3; 9 bases map to TRBD2. Germline V CDR1 and CDR2: LNHDA, SQIVND (reference sequence). J was trimmed by 0 bases and V by 4 bases; bases with no gene match: 5. This CDR3 has 16 residues. The CDR3 reads CASSRNSGGSTDTQYF. The CDR3 DNA follows: TGTGCCAGTAGTAGGAATAGCGGGGGTAGCACAGATACGCAGTATTTT.

This clone was counted only a few times. The rearrangement links TRBV28 to TRBJ1-1, with TRBD1 matching 7 bases. The V gene end was trimmed by 1 base and the J gene end by 3 bases; junction bases not matched to a gene: 2. There are 14 residues in the CDR3. Germline lookup yields CDR1 MDHEN and CDR2 SYDVKM. The CDR3 reads CASSLYRGYTEAFF. Here the CDR3 DNA reads TGTGCCAGCAGTTTATACAGGGGATACACTGAAGCTTTCTTT.

This chain joins TRBV5-8 and TRBJ1-4, with 7 bases lining up with TRBD1. Germline V lookup: CDR1 SGHTS, CDR2 YDEGEE. The ends lost 4 bases at V and 2 bases at J; junction bases unmatched: 5. The CDR3 totals 15 residues. The CDR3, as DNA: TGTGCCAGCAGCCAGCGACAGGGCACTAATGAAAAACTGTTTTTT. Translating it yields CASSQRQGTNEKLFF.

The chain uses TRBV11-2 and TRBJ2-7; 9 positions match TRBD1. Looked up from germline, CDR1 is SGHAT and CDR2 is FQNNGV. Trimming at V came to 5 bases and at J to 6 bases, leaving 20 bases not matched to a gene. The CDR3 consists of 18 residues. CDR3 in amino acids: CASSLTRAAGQGFFEQYF. In nucleotides, the CDR3 is TGTGCCAGCAGCCTCACCCGGGCGGCGGGACAGGGATTCTTCGAGCAGTACTTC.

The genes are TRBV19 and TRBJ1-1, with D unresolved. Trimming pared 7 bases from V and 5 bases from J, leaving 20 bases between. The CDR3 is 15 residues long. Germline V gives CDR1 LNHDA, CDR2 SQIVND (reference sequence). The CDR3 sequence: CASTVATGSPTEAFF. For the CDR3, the DNA is TGTGCCAGTACCGTCGCGACCGGGTCTCCAACTGAAGCTTTCTTT. The entire variable domain, with the rest obtained from reference TRBV19 and TRBJ1-1, is as follows: DGGITQSPKYLFRKEGQNVTLSCEQNLNHDAMYWYRQDPGQGLRLIYYSQIVNDFQKGDIAEGYSVSREKKESFPLTVTSAQKNPTAFYLCASTVATGSPTEAFFGQGTRLTVV.

V is TRBV2 and J is TRBJ2-7; 7 bases map to TRBD1. J lost 6 bases, V lost 8 bases, and 16 bases had no gene match. The length of the CDR3 is 15 residues. CDR1 is SNHLY and CDR2 is FYNNEI in the germline V gene. CDR3 sequence: CASPRDAGGILEQYF. CDR3 DNA sequence: TGTGCCAGCCCCCGTGACGCAGGGGGAATTCTCGAGCAGTACTTC.

The chain combines TRBV11-3 with TRBJ2-1, with 8 bases that match TRBD1. Per the germline V gene, CDR1 is SGHNT and CDR2 is YENEEA. The length of the CDR3 is 16 residues. Losses at the gene ends were 6 bases for V and 4 bases for J; bases not matched to a gene: 11. CDR3 DNA: TGTGCCAGCAGTTCGGGACCGGGACAGGCTTACAATGAGCAGTTCTTC. It codes for CASSSGPGQAYNEQFF. Variable domain in full (rest from reference TRBV11-3 and TRBJ2-1): EAGVVQSPRYKIIEKKQPVAFWCNPISGHNTLYWYLQNLGQGPELLIRYENEEAVDDSQLPKDRFSAERLKGVDSTLKIQPAELGDSAVYLCASSSGPGQAYNEQFFGPGTRLTVL.

This chain links TRBV5-4 with TRBJ1-2; 7 positions match TRBD1. Germline V gene sequence: CDR1 SGHNT, CDR2 YYREEE (reference sequence). There are 12 residues in the CDR3. Germline trimming cut 5 bases from V and 6 bases from J; bases unmatched to any gene: 4. The CDR3 DNA is TGTGCCAGCAGTCATACAGGGGATGGCTACACCTTC. Amino acid sequence: CASSHTGDGYTF.